Listed below are T cell receptor beta chains from one sample, sequenced in a study of blood T cells in healthy people across ages. TCRdb processed the 5' RACE reads anew with MiXCR; each CDR3 protein has one entry. The sample shows 580,000 or so distinct CDR3 sequences, around half of them seen only once. The sequenced material came from blood. The receptors shown here come from a man older than 75 in good health. Each CDR3 is given with its conserved first and last residue. The D gene is left open where the match is weak. Size tells how often a clone was seen (once, few, many) or the class of an expanded clone, and some rows leave it out.

v_call	clone_size	j_call	d_call	cdr3_nt	cdr3_aa
TRBV10-3	.	TRBJ2-5	.	TGTGCCATCAGTGAGTCGGTGGCCGGGAGCGTGAAAGAGACCCAGTACTTC	CAISESVAGSVKETQYF
TRBV10-3	.	TRBJ2-1	TRBD2	TGTGCCATCAGTGAGTCGGAGGGACTAGCGGGATTCGGTGAGCAGTTCTTC	CAISESEGLAGFGEQFF
TRBV28	.	TRBJ2-1	.	TGTGCCAGCAGTTCCATTGGGCAGAGAGGTTACAATGAGCAGTTCTTC	CASSSIGQRGYNEQFF
TRBV29-1	many	TRBJ2-5	.	TGCAGCACACGACGGACCGAAGAGACCCAGTACTTC	CSTRRTEETQYF
TRBV6-1	.	TRBJ2-7	.	TGTGCCAGCAGTGAAGCGCGGACACGGTACGAGCAGTACTTC	CASSEARTRYEQYF
TRBV7-9	once	TRBJ1-2	TRBD1	TGTGCCAGCAACAGGGGATCAAACTATGGCTACACCTTC	CASNRGSNYGYTF
TRBV5-1	.	TRBJ2-3	TRBD2	TGCGCCAGCAGCTTGAGTCAACTAGCGGTTAGCACAGATACGCAGGATTTT	CASSLSQLAVSTDTQDF
TRBV20-1	.	TRBJ2-7	TRBD2	TGCAGTGCGGGGACCGGGACTAGTGCCTACGAGCAGTACTTC	CSAGTGTSAYEQYF
TRBV6-5	.	TRBJ2-1	.	TGTGTCAGCAGGCTGCTTGGCGGACAAGAGCAGTTCTTC	CVSRLLGGQEQFF
TRBV7-2	.	TRBJ1-2	.	TGTGCCAGCAGTCCCCCCGCGAGGTATGGGGGCTACACCTTC	CASSPPARYGGYTF
TRBV4-1	.	TRBJ1-4	.	TGCGCCAGCAGCCATCTGCGGGAGAATGAAAAACTGTTTTTT	CASSHLRENEKLFF
TRBV12-3/TRBV12-4	.	TRBJ1-6	.	TGTGCCAGCAGTCCCCGGGGTCCTAATTCACCCCTCCACTTT	CASSPRGPNSPLHF
TRBV4-3	.	TRBJ2-1	.	TGCGCCAGCAGCCAGGGGCCCATAGGCTCCTACAATGAGCAGTTCTTC	CASSQGPIGSYNEQFF
TRBV5-1	.	TRBJ2-2	TRBD2	TGCGCCAGCAGCTTGTGGCCAGCGGGGGAGGAGGAGCTGTTTTTT	CASSLWPAGEEELFF
TRBV6-2/TRBV6-3	few	TRBJ1-1	.	TGTGCCAGCATACGGAACACTGAAGCTTTCTTT	CASIRNTEAFF
TRBV6-6	many	TRBJ1-6	.	TGTGCCAGCAGTCAACGCGAAACACAAAGGAATTCACCCCTCCACTTT	CASSQRETQRNSPLHF
TRBV6-5	.	TRBJ1-1	TRBD1	TGTGCCAGCAGTTACTCCCGACCGGGACAGGGCCAGAACACTGAAGCTTTCTTT	CASSYSRPGQGQNTEAFF
TRBV20-1	.	TRBJ2-3	TRBD1	TGCAGTGCCACAGGGGCGCCGGGTACGCAGTATTTT	CSATGAPGTQYF
TRBV14	once	TRBJ2-5	.	TGTGCCAGCAGCCAATGGGTTAGCGGCAGTGGAGAGACCCAGTACTTC	CASSQWVSGSGETQYF
TRBV5-1	.	TRBJ2-7	TRBD2	TGCGCCAGCAGCCCGGAACTAGCGGGAGGTACCTACGAGCAGTACTTC	CASSPELAGGTYEQYF
TRBV7-9	.	TRBJ1-1	.	TGTGCCAGCAGCCCGGGCCAGGGCGACCCTGAAGCTTTCTTT	CASSPGQGDPEAFF
TRBV6-5	.	TRBJ2-7	.	TGTGCCAGCAGACCCCGGGGCAGAGCTTACGAGCAGTACTTC	CASRPRGRAYEQYF
TRBV7-9	once	TRBJ2-7	.	TGTGCCAGCAATGGGGAAACAGATAGCTCCTACGAGCATTACTTC	CASNGETDSSYEHYF
TRBV28	.	TRBJ2-1	.	TGTGCCAGCAGTTTAGTGGGACCGGGCCTATTGAATGAGCAGTTCTTC	CASSLVGPGLLNEQFF
TRBV6-6	.	TRBJ1-5	TRBD1	TGTGCCAGCAGTTACAGGACAGGGATCGGCAATCAGCCCCAGCATTTT	CASSYRTGIGNQPQHF
TRBV7-2	.	TRBJ2-1	TRBD1	TGTGCCAGCAGCCCTGGGACAGGGTGGCGGGAGCAGTTCTTC	CASSPGTGWREQFF
TRBV6-6	many	TRBJ2-6	TRBD1	TGTGCCAGCGCCGGGACAGGGAACTCTGGGGCCAACGTCCTGACTTTC	CASAGTGNSGANVLTF
TRBV20-1	.	TRBJ2-7	.	TGCAGTGCTAGAGATCAGGGTCCGGGTTACGAGCAGTACTTC	CSARDQGPGYEQYF
TRBV7-6	few	TRBJ2-3	.	TGTGCCAGCAGCTTAGGGGGTCCACCCGGGGATACGCAGTATTTT	CASSLGGPPGDTQYF
TRBV18	.	TRBJ2-5	.	TGTGCCAGCTCACCGTCCGGTTCCGAGACCCAGTACTTC	CASSPSGSETQYF
TRBV20-1	.	TRBJ2-7	.	TGCAGTGCTAGAGCGGAGACAGGAATCTACGAGCAGTACTTC	CSARAETGIYEQYF
TRBV6-5	many	TRBJ2-3	.	TGTGCCAGCAGCCCACCGGGACGGATACAGATAACGCAGTATTTT	CASSPPGRIQITQYF
TRBV7-2	few	TRBJ2-1	.	TGTGCCAGCAGCTTCGCAGGGGGGAGTTACAATGAGCAGTTCTTC	CASSFAGGSYNEQFF
TRBV6-2/TRBV6-3	few	TRBJ2-3	TRBD1	TGTGCCAGCAGCACGGACAGGGTATGGACAGATACGCAGTATTTT	CASSTDRVWTDTQYF
TRBV2	.	TRBJ1-1	.	TGTGCCAGCAGTGTTATGAACACTGAAGCTTTCTTT	CASSVMNTEAFF
TRBV5-8	.	TRBJ2-3	.	TGTGCCAGCAGCTTGTGGGTTACAGATACGCAGTATTTT	CASSLWVTDTQYF
TRBV21-1	.	TRBJ2-5	.	TGTGCCAGTAGCAAAGACAGGGTGAACAAAGAGACCCAGTACTTC	CASSKDRVNKETQYF
TRBV20-1	few	TRBJ1-1	.	TGCAGTGCTAGAGATCTAACCCGAAACACTGAAGCTTTCTTT	CSARDLTRNTEAFF
TRBV6-2/TRBV6-3	.	TRBJ2-1	.	TGTGCCAGCAGTTACTTGGCAGGAAACAATGAGCAGTTCTTC	CASSYLAGNNEQFF
TRBV28	once	TRBJ2-1	TRBD2	TGTGCCAGCACTGGCGGGAGATCGGGTCGGGCCTACAATGAGCAGTTCTTC	CASTGGRSGRAYNEQFF
TRBV14	.	TRBJ2-1	.	TGTGCCAGCAGCCAAGACTGGAGCTCCTACAATGAGCAGTTCTTC	CASSQDWSSYNEQFF
TRBV28	few	TRBJ2-7	TRBD1	TGTGCCAGCAGACCCACAGGGGTCGCTTACGAGCAGTACTTC	CASRPTGVAYEQYF
TRBV29-1	.	TRBJ1-2	.	TGCAGCGTTGCGAGTCTAGACACGGGGGGCGGACGCTATGGCTACACCTTC	CSVASLDTGGGRYGYTF
TRBV27	few	TRBJ1-2	TRBD1	TGTGCCAGCAGTCGCGGGCCGAGCCAGGGGGTTTTTGGCTACACCTTC	CASSRGPSQGVFGYTF
TRBV9	.	TRBJ1-2	TRBD1	TGTGCCAGCAGCGCCCCCGGACAGGGTTATGGCTACACCTTC	CASSAPGQGYGYTF
TRBV6-6	many	TRBJ1-4	.	TGTGCCAGCAGCAGTACCCTCGTTGGGGCCCTGAATGAAAAACTGTTTTTT	CASSSTLVGALNEKLFF
TRBV29-1	.	TRBJ2-5	.	TGCAGCGTTGAAGGGGACATCCGGGCAAAAGAGACCCAGTACTTC	CSVEGDIRAKETQYF
TRBV12-3/TRBV12-4	.	TRBJ1-2	.	TGTGCCAGCAGTTTTGGCCAAAGTTCATACTATGGCTACACCTTC	CASSFGQSSYYGYTF
TRBV2	.	TRBJ1-4	.	TGTGCCAGCAGTGAAGCGCCCCAGGGGACTGAAAAACTGTTTTTT	CASSEAPQGTEKLFF
TRBV7-2	.	TRBJ2-5	.	TGTGCCAGCAGCTTAGCCCAGCTGCGGGAGACCCAGTACTTC	CASSLAQLRETQYF
TRBV12-3/TRBV12-4	.	TRBJ2-1	TRBD2	TGTGCCAGCAGTTTATCGATTCTCGGACTAGCAAACAATGAGCAGTTCTTC	CASSLSILGLANNEQFF
TRBV5-1	few	TRBJ2-7	.	TGCGCCAGCAGCTTGGATTTAGGGTCCCCCTCCTACGAGCAGTACTTC	CASSLDLGSPSYEQYF
TRBV28	few	TRBJ2-3	.	TGTGCCAGCAGTTTGAAGGTTCCGGATACGCAGTATTTT	CASSLKVPDTQYF
TRBV6-5	once	TRBJ2-7	TRBD2	TGTGCCAGCAGTTACAGATCGGGGGGAGACTACGAGCAGTACTTC	CASSYRSGGDYEQYF